One and the same sample provided the 18 T cell receptor beta chains below, sequenced in a study of human T cells and chemical hapten exposure. Via MiXCR, TCRdb re-called the RACE reads, giving one row per CDR3 protein. Of about 120,000 distinct CDR3 sequences listed, approximately 12% are singletons. Specified time point: pre-sensitization, week 0. Described treatment: therapeutic diphenylcyclopropenone sensitization with weekly scalp DPC. The material was whole blood, obtained in connection with sensitization to the hapten diphenylcyclopropenone (DPC). The receptors were sampled from a woman in her late teens or twenties with alopecia areata. Some clones in this sample may be carry-over from other donors' samples.

J is TRBJ2-3 and V is TRBV20-1, with 8 bases aligning to TRBD2. The CDR3 is made up of 15 amino acids. CDR1 is DFQATT, CDR2 SNEGSKA, per germline (reference sequence). Germline trimming cut 0 bases from V and 2 bases from J; bases unmatched to any gene: 4. The CDR3 loop is CSARDLAGYTDTQYF. The CDR3 DNA reads as TGCAGTGCTAGAGATTTAGCGGGGTACACAGATACGCAGTATTTT.

The V gene is TRBV6-5, the J gene TRBJ1-4; unclear D gene. Germline-derived CDR1 and CDR2 are MNHEY and SVGAGI. CDR3 size: 15 residues. V dropped 0 bases and J dropped 7 bases, with 12 bases sitting between them. CDR3 coding DNA: TGTGCCAGCAGTTACTCGATGAGGCCACCTGAAAAACTGTTTTTT. Amino acid sequence: CASSYSMRPPEKLFF.

This clonotype appeared many times. The chain combines TRBV7-9 with TRBJ2-7; D is unclear. This CDR3 spans 12 amino acids. Trimming stripped 1 base from V and 6 bases from J, with 7 bases between. Germline V gene lookup returns CDR1 SEHNR and CDR2 FQNEAQ (reference sequence). For the CDR3, the DNA is TGTGCCAGCAGCTTAGGGGCGGCCGAGCAGTACTTC. It codes for CASSLGAAEQYF.

This clonotype was seen a few times. The V call is TRBV4-1, the J call TRBJ1-5; 7 nucleotides align to TRBD1. The CDR3 covers 17 residues. V was clipped by 3 bases and J by 1 base; unmatched bases: 9. Germline V gene data show CDR1 as MGHRA and CDR2 as YSYEKL. The CDR3 sequence is CASSQGFDRASNQPQHF. As DNA, the CDR3 is TGCGCCAGCAGCCAGGGGTTTGACAGGGCAAGCAATCAGCCCCAGCATTTT.

This clonotype has just a few counts. The chain is built from TRBV20-1 and TRBJ2-1; 10 positions agree with TRBD2. CDR3 length equals 17 residues. The V gene end was trimmed by 6 bases and the J gene end by 7 bases; junction bases not matched to a gene: 18. From germline, CDR1 is DFQATT and CDR2 SNEGSKA (reference sequence). The CDR3 loop is CSAQTGSGGATFNEQFF. For the CDR3, the DNA is TGCAGTGCCCAAACTGGCAGCGGGGGGGCAACTTTTAATGAGCAGTTCTTC.

The gene calls are TRBV30 and TRBJ2-3, with D possibly being TRBD2 (7 bases). The V gene lost 0 bases and the J gene lost 5 bases, with 12 bases spanning the gap. From germline, CDR1 is GTSNPN and CDR2 SVGIG (reference sequence). The CDR3 is 14 residues long. CDR3 loop: CAWSVGGALDTQYF. CDR3 sequence (DNA): TGTGCCTGGAGTGTAGGGGGGGCCTTAGATACGCAGTATTTT.

This chain connects TRBV20-1 to TRBJ2-5; D possibly corresponds to TRBD1 (5 bases). The CDR3 runs 14 residues. Trimming cost V 2 bases and J 4 bases, with 14 bases left between them. Germline values: CDR1 DFQATT, CDR2 SNEGSKA (reference sequence). This chain's CDR3 is CSARSDLGAETQYF. The DNA for the CDR3 is TGCAGTGCTAGATCGGATTTAGGGGCAGAGACCCAGTACTTC.

This clonotype was counted only a few times. The chain couples TRBV28 to TRBJ1-5; 8 nucleotides match TRBD1. Trimming removed 8 bases from V and 15 bases from J; junction bases left unmatched: 6. Germline V gene data show CDR1 as MDHEN and CDR2 as SYDVKM. This CDR3 comprises 10 residues. This CDR3 reads CASGRTGRHF. The CDR3 DNA is TGTGCCAGCGGAAGGACAGGGAGGCATTTT.

A few counts support this clonotype. CDR3: CASSESGQGTDTQYF. The DNA of the CDR3 is TGTGCCAGCAGTGAATCGGGACAGGGCACAGATACGCAGTATTTT. The chain couples TRBV25-1 to TRBJ2-3; TRBD1 aligns across 8 bases. The ends lost 1 base at V and 1 base at J; junction bases unmatched: 1. This CDR3 has 15 residues. Germline V lookup: CDR1 MGHDK, CDR2 SYGVNS.

This chain joins TRBV9 and TRBJ2-5, with no clear D. V lost 0 bases and J 2 bases, leaving 5 bases between the germline ends. The germline CDR1 and CDR2 sequences are SGDLS and YYNGEE. This CDR3 region has 13 residues. The CDR3 protein is CASSVGVQETQYF. In DNA form, the CDR3 reads TGTGCCAGCAGCGTAGGAGTACAAGAGACCCAGTACTTC.

This clonotype was recorded a few times. The chain recombines TRBV7-9 with TRBJ2-3, with D possibly being TRBD1 (7 bases). This CDR3 spans 15 amino acids. Germline V gene data show CDR1 as SEHNR and CDR2 as FQNEAQ (reference sequence). Deletions cut 1 base from V and 3 bases from J, with 11 bases between. The CDR3, as DNA: TGTGCCAGCAGCTTAGTTCAGGGGGGAACAGATACGCAGTATTTT. Its protein is CASSLVQGGTDTQYF.

This clonotype appeared many times. The CDR3 DNA sequence: TGCAGTGCTAGTCTGGCCGTCATGGAGCCCCAGCATTTT. Residues: CSASLAVMEPQHF. The chain employs TRBV20-1 and TRBJ1-5; D remains unclear. The CDR3 has 13 amino acids. Germline lookup yields CDR1 DFQATT and CDR2 SNEGSKA (reference sequence). The V gene lost 3 bases and the J gene lost 8 bases, with 14 bases spanning the gap.

V gene TRBV4-3 combines with J gene TRBJ2-3; D call uncertain. The CDR3 runs to 14 residues. The V end lost 0 bases, the J end lost 3 bases, and 7 bases lay between the germline ends. CDR1 is LGHNA, CDR2 YSLEER, per germline. The CDR3 nucleotides read TGCGCCAGCAGCCAAGATTCAAGGACAGATACGCAGTATTTT. Translated: CASSQDSRTDTQYF.

The rearrangement joins TRBV5-1 to TRBJ2-1, with 11 bases matching TRBD2. CDR3 size: 15 residues. Germline V lookup: CDR1 SGHRS, CDR2 YFSETQ. J was trimmed by 5 bases and V by 2 bases; bases with no gene match: 3. The CDR3 DNA reads TGCGCCAGCAGCTTTACTAGCGGGGGCAACAATGAGCAGTTCTTC. Its translation: CASSFTSGGNNEQFF.

This clonotype was counted ten times or more. The chain joins TRBV12-5 to TRBJ2-2; 8 nucleotides line up with TRBD2. CDR1 is LGHNT, CDR2 FRNRAP, per germline. Unmatched junction bases numbered 9, after V lost 5 bases and J lost 4 bases. This CDR3 has 16 residues. The CDR3 DNA follows: TGTGCTAGTGGTCCCGGCGGGGGGATTGCCACCGGGGAGCTGTTTTTT. Translated, it gives CASGPGGGIATGELFF.

In its sample, this clonotype was seen many times. The chain has TRBV27 and TRBJ1-6, with TRBD1 matching over 12 bases. The CDR3 is 18 residues long. The V gene end was trimmed by 3 bases and the J gene end by 7 bases; junction bases not matched to a gene: 10. Germline V gene data show CDR1 as MNHEY and CDR2 as SMNVEV (reference sequence). The CDR3 loop is CASSLGTGGPRRNSPLHF. CDR3 bases: TGTGCCAGCAGTTTGGGGACAGGGGGCCCGCGACGGAATTCACCCCTCCACTTT.

V and J are TRBV5-5 and TRBJ1-1; D is unclear. From germline, CDR1 is SGHKS and CDR2 YYEKEE (reference sequence). The CDR3 spans 16 residues. V dropped 4 bases and J dropped 4 bases, with 20 bases sitting between them. CDR3 nucleotide sequence: TGTGCCAGCAGCATACTGCCCCGTCCAGGCGGCACTGAAGCTTTCTTT. It codes for CASSILPRPGGTEAFF.

The table lists this clonotype with a few counts. The chain recombines TRBV4-2 with TRBJ1-2; no definite D call. Germline loops: CDR1 LGHNA, CDR2 YNFKEQ. The length of the CDR3 is 15 residues. Trimming took off 6 bases at V and 0 bases at J, with 14 bases between the two ends. The CDR3 region is CASRLSPDTNYGYTF. As DNA, the CDR3 is TGTGCCAGCAGACTTTCGCCTGATACTAACTATGGCTACACCTTC.